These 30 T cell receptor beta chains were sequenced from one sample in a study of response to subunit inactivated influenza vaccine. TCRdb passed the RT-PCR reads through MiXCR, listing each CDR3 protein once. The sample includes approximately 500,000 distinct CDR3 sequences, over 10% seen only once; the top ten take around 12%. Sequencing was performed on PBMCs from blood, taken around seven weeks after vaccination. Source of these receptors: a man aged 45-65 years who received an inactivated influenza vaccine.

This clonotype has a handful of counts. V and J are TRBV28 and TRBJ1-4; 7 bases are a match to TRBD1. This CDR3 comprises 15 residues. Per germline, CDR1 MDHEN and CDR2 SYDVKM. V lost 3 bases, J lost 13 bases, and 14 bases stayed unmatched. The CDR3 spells CASSFPRDSFGVLFF. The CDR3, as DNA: TGTGCCAGCAGTTTTCCCCGGGACAGTTTTGGTGTACTGTTTTTT.

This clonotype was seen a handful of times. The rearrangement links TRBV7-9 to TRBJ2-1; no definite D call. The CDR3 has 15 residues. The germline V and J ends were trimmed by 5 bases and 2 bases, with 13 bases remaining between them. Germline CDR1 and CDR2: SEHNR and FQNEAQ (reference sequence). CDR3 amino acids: CASSPSTNPYNEQFF. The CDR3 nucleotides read TGTGCCAGCAGCCCTTCTACGAATCCCTACAATGAGCAGTTCTTC. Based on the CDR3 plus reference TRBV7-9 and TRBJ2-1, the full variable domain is DTGVSQNPRHKITKRGQNVTFRCDPISEHNRLYWYRQTLGQGPEFLTYFQNEAQLEKSRLLSDRFSAERPKGSFSTLEIQRTEQGDSAMYLCASSPSTNPYNEQFFGPGTRLTVL.

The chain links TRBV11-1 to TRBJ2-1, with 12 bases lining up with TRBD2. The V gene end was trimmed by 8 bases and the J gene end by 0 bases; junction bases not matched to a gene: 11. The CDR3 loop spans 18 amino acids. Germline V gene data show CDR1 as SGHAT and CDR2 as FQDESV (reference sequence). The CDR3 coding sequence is TGTGCCAGCTCAGGAGGACTAGCGGGGATCAGCTCCTACAATGAGCAGTTCTTC. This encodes CASSGGLAGISSYNEQFF.

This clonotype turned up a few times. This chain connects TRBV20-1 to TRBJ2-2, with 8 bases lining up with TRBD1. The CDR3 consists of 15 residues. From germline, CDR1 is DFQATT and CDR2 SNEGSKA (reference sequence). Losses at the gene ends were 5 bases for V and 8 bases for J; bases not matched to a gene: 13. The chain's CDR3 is CSAGRGQERSGELFF. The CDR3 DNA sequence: TGCAGTGCTGGACGGGGACAGGAACGTTCTGGGGAGCTGTTTTTT.

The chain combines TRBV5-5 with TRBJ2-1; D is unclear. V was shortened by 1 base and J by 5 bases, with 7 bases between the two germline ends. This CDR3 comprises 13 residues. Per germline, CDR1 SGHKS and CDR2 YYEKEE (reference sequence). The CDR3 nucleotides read TGTGCCAGCAGCTTGTATACCCACAATGAGCAGTTCTTC. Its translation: CASSLYTHNEQFF.

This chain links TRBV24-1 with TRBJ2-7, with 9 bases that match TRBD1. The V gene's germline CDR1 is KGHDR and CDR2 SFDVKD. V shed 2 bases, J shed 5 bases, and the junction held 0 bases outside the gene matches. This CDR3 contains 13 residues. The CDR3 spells CATSDWTGDEQYF. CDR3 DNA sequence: TGTGCCACCAGTGATTGGACAGGGGACGAGCAGTACTTC.

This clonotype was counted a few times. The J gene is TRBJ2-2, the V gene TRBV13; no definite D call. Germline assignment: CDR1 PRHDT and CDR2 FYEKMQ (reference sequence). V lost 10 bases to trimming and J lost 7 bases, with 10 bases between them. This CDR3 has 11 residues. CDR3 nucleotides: TGTGCCACCACGGATGGCGGGGAGCTGTTTTTT. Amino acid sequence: CATTDGGELFF. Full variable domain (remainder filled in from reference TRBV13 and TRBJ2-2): AAGVIQSPRHLIKEKRETATLKCYPIPRHDTVYWYQQGPGQDPQFLISFYEKMQSDKGSIPDRFSAQQFSDYHSELNMSSLELGDSALYFCATTDGGELFFGEGSRLTVL.

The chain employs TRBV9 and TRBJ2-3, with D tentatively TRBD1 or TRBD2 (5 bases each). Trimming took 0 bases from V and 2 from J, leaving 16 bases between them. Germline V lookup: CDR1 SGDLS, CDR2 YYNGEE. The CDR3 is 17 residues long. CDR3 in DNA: TGTGCCAGCAGCGTAGGGGGCGGAGCGGTATCCACAGATACGCAGTATTTT. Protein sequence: CASSVGGGAVSTDTQYF.

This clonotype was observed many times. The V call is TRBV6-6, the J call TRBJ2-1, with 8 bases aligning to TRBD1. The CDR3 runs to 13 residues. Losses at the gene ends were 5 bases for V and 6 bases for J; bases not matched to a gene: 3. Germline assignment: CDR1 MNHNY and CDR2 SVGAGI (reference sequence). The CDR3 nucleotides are TGTGCCAGCAGTCTGACAGGGGTCAATGAGCAGTTCTTC. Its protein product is CASSLTGVNEQFF.

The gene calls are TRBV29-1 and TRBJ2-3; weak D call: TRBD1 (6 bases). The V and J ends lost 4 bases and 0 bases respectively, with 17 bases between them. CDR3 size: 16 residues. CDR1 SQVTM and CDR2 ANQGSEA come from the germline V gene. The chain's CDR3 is CSVGGRDTSSTDTQYF. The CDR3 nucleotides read TGCAGCGTTGGGGGCCGGGACACCTCTAGCACAGATACGCAGTATTTT.

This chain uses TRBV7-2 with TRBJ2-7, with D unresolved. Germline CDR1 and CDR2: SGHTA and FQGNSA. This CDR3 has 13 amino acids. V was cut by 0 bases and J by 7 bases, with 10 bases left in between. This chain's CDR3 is CASSLANNFEQYF. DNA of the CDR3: TGTGCCAGCAGCTTAGCGAATAACTTTGAGCAGTACTTC.

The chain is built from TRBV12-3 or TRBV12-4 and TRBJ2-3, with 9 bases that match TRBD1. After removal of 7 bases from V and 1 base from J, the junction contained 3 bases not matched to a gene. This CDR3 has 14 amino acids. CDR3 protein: CASTWDRGTDTQYF. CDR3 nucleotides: TGTGCCAGCACCTGGGACAGGGGCACAGATACGCAGTATTTT.

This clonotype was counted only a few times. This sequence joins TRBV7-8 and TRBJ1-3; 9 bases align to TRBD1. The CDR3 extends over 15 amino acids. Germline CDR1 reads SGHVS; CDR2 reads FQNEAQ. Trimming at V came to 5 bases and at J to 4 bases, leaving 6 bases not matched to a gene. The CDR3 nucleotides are TGTGCCAGCAGCATACAGGGGGCGCGGGGAAACACCATATATTTT. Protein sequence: CASSIQGARGNTIYF. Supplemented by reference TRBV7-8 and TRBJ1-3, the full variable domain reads GAGVSQSPRYKVAKRGQDVALRCDPISGHVSLFWYQQALGQGPEFLTYFQNEAQLDKSGLPSDRFFAERPEGSVSTLKIQRTQQEDSAVYLCASSIQGARGNTIYFGEGSWLTVV.

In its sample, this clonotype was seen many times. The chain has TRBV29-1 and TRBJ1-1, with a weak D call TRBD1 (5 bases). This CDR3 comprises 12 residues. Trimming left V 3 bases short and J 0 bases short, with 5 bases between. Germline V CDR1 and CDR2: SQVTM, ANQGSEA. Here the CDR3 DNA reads TGCAGCGTTGAGACAGTGAACACTGAAGCTTTCTTT. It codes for CSVETVNTEAFF.

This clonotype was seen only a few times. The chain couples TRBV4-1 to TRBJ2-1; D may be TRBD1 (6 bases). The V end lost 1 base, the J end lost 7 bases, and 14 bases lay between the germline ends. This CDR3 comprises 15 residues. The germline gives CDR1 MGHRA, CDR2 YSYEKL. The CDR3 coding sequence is TGCGCCAGCAGCCAAGTCTTAGGCAGGGGTAATGAGCAGTTCTTC. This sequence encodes CASSQVLGRGNEQFF.

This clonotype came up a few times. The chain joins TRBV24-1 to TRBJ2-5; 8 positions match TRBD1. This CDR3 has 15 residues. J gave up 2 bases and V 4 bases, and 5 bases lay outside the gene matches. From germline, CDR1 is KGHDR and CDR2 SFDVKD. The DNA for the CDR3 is TGTGCCACCAGTGACCGTGGGACAGGACAAGAGACCCAGTACTTC. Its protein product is CATSDRGTGQETQYF.

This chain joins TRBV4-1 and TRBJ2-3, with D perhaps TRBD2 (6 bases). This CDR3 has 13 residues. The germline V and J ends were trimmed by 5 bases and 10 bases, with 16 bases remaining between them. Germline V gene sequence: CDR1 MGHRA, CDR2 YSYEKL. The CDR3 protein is CASSIKASDSQYF. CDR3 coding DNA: TGCGCCAGCAGCATTAAGGCTAGCGACTCGCAGTATTTT.

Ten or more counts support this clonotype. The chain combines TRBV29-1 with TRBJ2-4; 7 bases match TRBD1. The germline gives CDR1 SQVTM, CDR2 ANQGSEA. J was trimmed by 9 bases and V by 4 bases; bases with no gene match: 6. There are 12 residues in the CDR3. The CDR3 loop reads CSVGQGRGIQYF. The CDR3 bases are TGCAGCGTTGGACAGGGAAGGGGCATTCAGTACTTC.

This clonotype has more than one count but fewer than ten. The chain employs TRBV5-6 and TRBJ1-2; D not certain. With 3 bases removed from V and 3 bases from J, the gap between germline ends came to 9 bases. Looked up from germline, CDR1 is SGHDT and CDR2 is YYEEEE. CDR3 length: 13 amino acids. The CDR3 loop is CASSSERYYGYTF. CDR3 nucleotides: TGTGCCAGCAGCTCGGAGCGTTACTATGGCTACACCTTC.

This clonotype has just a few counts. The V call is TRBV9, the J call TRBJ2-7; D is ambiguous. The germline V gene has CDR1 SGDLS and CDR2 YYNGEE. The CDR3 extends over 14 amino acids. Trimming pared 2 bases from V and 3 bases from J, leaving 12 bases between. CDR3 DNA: TGTGCCAGCAGCGTTCAGGACGGATTCTACGAGCAGTACTTC. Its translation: CASSVQDGFYEQYF.

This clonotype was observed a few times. CDR3 bases: TGCAGTGCTAGATCCGGACTAGCGGGAGTGAGGGATACGCAGTATTTT. Its translation: CSARSGLAGVRDTQYF. The chain recombines TRBV20-1 with TRBJ2-3, with TRBD2 matching over 13 bases. Germline V gene data show CDR1 as DFQATT and CDR2 as SNEGSKA (reference sequence). J was trimmed by 6 bases and V by 2 bases; bases with no gene match: 8. The CDR3 contains 16 residues.

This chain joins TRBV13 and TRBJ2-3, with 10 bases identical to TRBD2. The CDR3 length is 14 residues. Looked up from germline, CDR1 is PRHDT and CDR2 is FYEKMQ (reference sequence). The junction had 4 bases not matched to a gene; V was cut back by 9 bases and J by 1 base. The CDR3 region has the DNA TGTGCCAGTAAGCGGGGGGGCGGCACAGATACGCAGTATTTT. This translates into CASKRGGGTDTQYF. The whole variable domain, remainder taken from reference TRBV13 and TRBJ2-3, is AAGVIQSPRHLIKEKRETATLKCYPIPRHDTVYWYQQGPGQDPQFLISFYEKMQSDKGSIPDRFSAQQFSDYHSELNMSSLELGDSALYFCASKRGGGTDTQYFGPGTRLTVL.

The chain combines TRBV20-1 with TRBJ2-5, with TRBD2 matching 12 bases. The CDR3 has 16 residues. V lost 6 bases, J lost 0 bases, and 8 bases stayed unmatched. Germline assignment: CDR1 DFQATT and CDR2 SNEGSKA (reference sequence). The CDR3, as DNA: TGCAGTGCCCCTAGCGGGGGGGCTACTAACCAAGAGACCCAGTACTTC. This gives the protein CSAPSGGATNQETQYF.

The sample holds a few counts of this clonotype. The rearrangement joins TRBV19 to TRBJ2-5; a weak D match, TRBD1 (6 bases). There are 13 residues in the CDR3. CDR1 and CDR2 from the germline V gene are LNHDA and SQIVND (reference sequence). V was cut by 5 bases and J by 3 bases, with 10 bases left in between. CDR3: CASSAGTKETQYF. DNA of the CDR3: TGTGCCAGTAGTGCCGGGACAAAAGAGACCCAGTACTTC. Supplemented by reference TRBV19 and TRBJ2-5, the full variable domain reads DGGITQSPKYLFRKEGQNVTLSCEQNLNHDAMYWYRQDPGQGLRLIYYSQIVNDFQKGDIAEGYSVSREKKESFPLTVTSAQKNPTAFYLCASSAGTKETQYFGPGTRLLVL.

CDR3 sequence reads: CASSKDGTANTEAFF. CDR3 DNA: TGTGCCAGCAGCAAAGACGGGACAGCCAACACTGAAGCTTTCTTT. The chain carries TRBV7-9 and TRBJ1-1; 7 positions match TRBD1. V dropped 5 bases and J dropped 2; count of bases not matched to a gene: 8. The CDR3 spans 15 residues. CDR1 SEHNR and CDR2 FQNEAQ come from the germline V gene (reference sequence).

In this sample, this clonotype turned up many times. The CDR3 DNA follows: TGCAGTGCTAGGATTCCTAGCACAGATACGCAGTATTTT. This encodes CSARIPSTDTQYF. The J gene is TRBJ2-3, the V gene TRBV20-1, with D hard to call. CDR1 and CDR2 from the germline V gene are DFQATT and SNEGSKA (reference sequence). The CDR3 extends over 13 amino acids. Trimming left V 3 bases short and J 0 bases short, with 7 bases between.

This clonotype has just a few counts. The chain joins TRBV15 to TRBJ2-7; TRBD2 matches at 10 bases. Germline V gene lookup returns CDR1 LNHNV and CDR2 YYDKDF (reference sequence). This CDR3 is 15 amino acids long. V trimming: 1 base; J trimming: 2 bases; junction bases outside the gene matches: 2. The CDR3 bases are TGTGCCACCAGCAGAGTAGCGGGGGGACCCTACGAGCAGTACTTC. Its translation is CATSRVAGGPYEQYF.

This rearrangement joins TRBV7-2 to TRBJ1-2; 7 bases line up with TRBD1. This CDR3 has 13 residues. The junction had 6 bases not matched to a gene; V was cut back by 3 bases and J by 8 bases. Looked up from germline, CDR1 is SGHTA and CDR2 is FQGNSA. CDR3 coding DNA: TGTGCCAGCAGCTTTACAGGGGCTGGAGGCTACACCTTC. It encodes CASSFTGAGGYTF. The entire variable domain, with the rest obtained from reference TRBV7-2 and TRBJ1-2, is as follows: GAGVSQSPSNKVTEKGKDVELRCDPISGHTALYWYRQSLGQGLEFLIYFQGNSAPDKSGLPSDRFSAERTGGSVSTLTIQRTQQEDSAVYLCASSFTGAGGYTFGSGTRLTVV.

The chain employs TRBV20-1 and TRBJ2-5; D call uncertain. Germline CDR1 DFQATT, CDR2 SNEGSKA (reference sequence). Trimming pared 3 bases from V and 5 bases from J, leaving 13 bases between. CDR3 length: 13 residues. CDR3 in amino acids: CSASYGSGETQYF. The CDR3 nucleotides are TGCAGTGCTAGTTATGGCTCTGGGGAGACCCAGTACTTC.

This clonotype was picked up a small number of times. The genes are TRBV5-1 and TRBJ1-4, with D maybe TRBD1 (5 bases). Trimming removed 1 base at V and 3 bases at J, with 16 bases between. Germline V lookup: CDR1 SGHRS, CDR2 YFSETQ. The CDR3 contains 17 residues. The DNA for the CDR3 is TGCGCCAGCAGCTTGATTGGTTTTGGCAGGGCTAATGAAAAACTGTTTTTT. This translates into CASSLIGFGRANEKLFF.